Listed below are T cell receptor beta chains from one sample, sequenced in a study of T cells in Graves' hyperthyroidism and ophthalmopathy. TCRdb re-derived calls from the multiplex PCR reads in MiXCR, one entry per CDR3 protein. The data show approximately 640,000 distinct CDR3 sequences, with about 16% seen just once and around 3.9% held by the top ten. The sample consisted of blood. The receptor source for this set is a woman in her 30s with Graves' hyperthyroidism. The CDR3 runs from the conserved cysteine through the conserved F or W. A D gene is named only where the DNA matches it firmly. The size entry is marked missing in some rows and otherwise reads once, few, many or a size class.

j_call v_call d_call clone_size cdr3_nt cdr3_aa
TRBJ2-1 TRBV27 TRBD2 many TGTGCCAGCAGTTTGAGGGAGGGCCGCCACAATGAGCAGTTCTTC CASSLREGRHNEQFF
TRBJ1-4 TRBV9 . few TGTGCCAGCAGCGTAGAGAGCGGTCCTACCGAAAAACTGTTTTTT CASSVESGPTEKLFF
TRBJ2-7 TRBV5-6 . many TGTGCCAGCAGCTTGGCGGGGATAGGATCCTACGAGCAGTACTTC CASSLAGIGSYEQYF
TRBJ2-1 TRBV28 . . TGTGCCAGCAGTTTATCCTCTTATGAGCAGTTCTTC CASSLSSYEQFF
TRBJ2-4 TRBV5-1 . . TGCGCCAGCAGCTCGGGGGCGCAAGTAGCCAAAAACATTCAGTACTTC CASSSGAQVAKNIQYF
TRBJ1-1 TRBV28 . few TGTGCCAGCAGTTTTGGAGGGTCTCGAGCTTTCTTT CASSFGGSRAFF
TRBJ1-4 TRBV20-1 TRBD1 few TGCAGTGCCGAACGACAGGGGCCGAACCTGTTTTTT CSAERQGPNLFF
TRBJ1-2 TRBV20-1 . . TGCAGTGCTAGGATGAACGGAGTTAACTATGGCTACACCTTC CSARMNGVNYGYTF
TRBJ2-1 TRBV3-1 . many TGTGCCAGCAGCAAAAGGTGGCAGGGGCGCAATGAGCAGTTCTTC CASSKRWQGRNEQFF
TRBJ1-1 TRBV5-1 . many TGCGCCAGCAGCTTGGATTTGGGGTTGGTGTCTGAAGCTTTCTTT CASSLDLGLVSEAFF
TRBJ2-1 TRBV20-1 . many TGCAGTGCTAGAGATCACTTCGGCGTTTACAATGAGCAGTTCTTC CSARDHFGVYNEQFF
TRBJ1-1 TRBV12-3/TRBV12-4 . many TGTGCCAGCAGTTTAGGAACGGGGAGGAGTGAAGCTTTCTTT CASSLGTGRSEAFF
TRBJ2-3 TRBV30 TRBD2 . TGTGCCTGGAGTGGAATTGGATTCGTACTAGCGGTGAGCACAGATACGCAGTATTTT CAWSGIGFVLAVSTDTQYF
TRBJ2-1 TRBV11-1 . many TGTGCCAGCGCCGACGAGACAGTAAGCAGGATTGAGCAGTTCTTC CASADETVSRIEQFF
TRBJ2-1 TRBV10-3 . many TGTGCCATCAGTGATGTAGCACGGGATGAGCAGTTCTTC CAISDVARDEQFF
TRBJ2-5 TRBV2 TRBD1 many TGTGCCAGCCACCGGGTGACAGGGCAAGAGACCCAGTACTTC CASHRVTGQETQYF
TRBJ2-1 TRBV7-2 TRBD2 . TGTGCCAGCAGCCCAGGGGGCCTAGCGGGAGCCTACAATGAGCAGTTCTTC CASSPGGLAGAYNEQFF
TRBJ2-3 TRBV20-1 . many TGCAGTGCTGGGTCTAGCGCTCTAGGCACAGATACGCAGTATTTT CSAGSSALGTDTQYF
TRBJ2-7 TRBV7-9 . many TGTGCCAGCAGCCTATGGGACCGAGCATACGAGCAGTACTTC CASSLWDRAYEQYF
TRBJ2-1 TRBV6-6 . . TGTGCCAGCAGTTACGGTGCCTTCAGTGAGCAGTTCTTC CASSYGAFSEQFF
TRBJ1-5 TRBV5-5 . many TGTGCCAGCAGCTTGGCTCCGAGGCAGCCCCAGCATTTT CASSLAPRQPQHF
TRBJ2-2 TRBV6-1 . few TGTGCCAGCAGTTTCAAGGGAGCGGCAATCAACACCGGGGAGCTGTTTTTT CASSFKGAAINTGELFF
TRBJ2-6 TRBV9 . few TGTGCCAGCAGCGTCACACGCAGAGGCTCTGGGGCCAACGTCCTGACTTTC CASSVTRRGSGANVLTF
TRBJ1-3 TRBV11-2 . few TGTGCCAGCAGCGCGGACGGGAGCTCTGGAAACACCATATATTTT CASSADGSSGNTIYF
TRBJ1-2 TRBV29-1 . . TGCAGCGTTAAACCATACCTTAGGGACTATGGCTACACCTTC CSVKPYLRDYGYTF